The clone carrying this TCR beta chain is large. The sample originates from a study of blood T cell repertoires in COVID-19. Overall study context: Sites across the United States, Italy and Spain contributed samples from acute and convalescent COVID-19.

CDR1 and CDR2 from the germline V gene are LNHDA and SQIVND (reference sequence). This CDR3 region has 15 residues. Trimming removed 2 bases from V and 6 bases from J; junction bases left unmatched: 7. Authors' methods: Amplification with reference gene primers provided the estimates of nucleated cell counts. The protocol was immunoSEQ multiplex PCR, while the TCRdb copy is restricted to in-frame clones and leaves out a portion. That table is the source of V, J and clone size, and D and trimming were worked out from the DNA. The sample consists of tens of thousands of clones, roughly four fifths of them appearing once.

What was sequenced was peripheral blood. The chain recombines TRBV19 with TRBJ2-7, with 10 bases fitting TRBD2. This TCR derives from a human donor with acute or convalescent COVID-19. The donor label of this sample is uncertain. This CDR3 is CASSISSGRTGEQYF. In nucleotides, the CDR3 is TGTGCCAGTAGTATATCTAGCGGGAGAACCGGCGAGCAGTACTTC.